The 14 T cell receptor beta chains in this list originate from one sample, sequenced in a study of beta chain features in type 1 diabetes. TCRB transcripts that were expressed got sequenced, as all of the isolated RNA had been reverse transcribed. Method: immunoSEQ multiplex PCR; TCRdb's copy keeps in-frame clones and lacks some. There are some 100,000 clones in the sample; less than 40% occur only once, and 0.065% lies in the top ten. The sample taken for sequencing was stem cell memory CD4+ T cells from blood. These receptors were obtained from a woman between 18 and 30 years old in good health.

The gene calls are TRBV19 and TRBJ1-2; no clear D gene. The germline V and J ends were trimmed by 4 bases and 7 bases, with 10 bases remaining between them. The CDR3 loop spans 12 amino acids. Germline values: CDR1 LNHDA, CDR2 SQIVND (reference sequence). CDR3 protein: CASSSAGLGYTF. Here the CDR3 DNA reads TGTGCCAGTAGTAGCGCCGGTCTTGGCTACACCTTC.

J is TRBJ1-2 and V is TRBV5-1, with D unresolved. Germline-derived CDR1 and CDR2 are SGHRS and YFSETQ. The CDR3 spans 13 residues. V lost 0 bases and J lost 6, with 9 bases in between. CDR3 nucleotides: TGCGCCAGCAGCTTGGAGAGGGCCAATGGCTACACCTTC. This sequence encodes CASSLERANGYTF.

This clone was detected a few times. CDR3 sequence (DNA): TGTGCCAGCAGCTTGGTAAGAGCGGGCGGCTACACCTTC. Protein: CASSLVRAGGYTF. This rearrangement joins TRBV5-6 to TRBJ1-2; D remains ambiguous. Germline V lookup: CDR1 SGHDT, CDR2 YYEEEE. The CDR3 runs to 13 residues. Deletions cut 0 bases from V and 8 bases from J, with 11 bases between.

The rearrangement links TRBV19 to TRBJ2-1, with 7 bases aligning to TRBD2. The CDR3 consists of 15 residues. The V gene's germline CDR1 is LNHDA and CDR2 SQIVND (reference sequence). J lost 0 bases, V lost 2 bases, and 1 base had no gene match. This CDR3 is CASSIREDSYNEQFF. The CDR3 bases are TGTGCCAGTAGTATACGGGAGGACTCCTACAATGAGCAGTTCTTC.

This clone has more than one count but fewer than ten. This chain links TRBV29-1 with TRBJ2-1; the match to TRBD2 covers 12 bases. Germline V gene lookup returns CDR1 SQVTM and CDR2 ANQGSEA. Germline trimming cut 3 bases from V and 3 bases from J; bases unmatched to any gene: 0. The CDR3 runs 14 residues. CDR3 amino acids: CSVEGLAGYNEQFF. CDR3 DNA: TGCAGCGTTGAGGGACTAGCGGGCTACAATGAGCAGTTCTTC.

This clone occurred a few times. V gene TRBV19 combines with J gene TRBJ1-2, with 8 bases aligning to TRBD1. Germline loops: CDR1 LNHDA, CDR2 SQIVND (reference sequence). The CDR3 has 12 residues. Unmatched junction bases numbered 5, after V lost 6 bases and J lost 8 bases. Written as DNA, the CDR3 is TGTGCCAGTAGCAGACAGGGGATCGGCTACACCTTC. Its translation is CASSRQGIGYTF.

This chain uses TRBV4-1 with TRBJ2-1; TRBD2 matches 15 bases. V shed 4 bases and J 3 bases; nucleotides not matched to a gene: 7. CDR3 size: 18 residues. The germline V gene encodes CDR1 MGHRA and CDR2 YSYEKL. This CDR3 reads CASSPRTSGRVRYNEQFF. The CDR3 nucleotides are TGCGCCAGCAGCCCACGGACTAGCGGGAGGGTTCGCTACAATGAGCAGTTCTTC.

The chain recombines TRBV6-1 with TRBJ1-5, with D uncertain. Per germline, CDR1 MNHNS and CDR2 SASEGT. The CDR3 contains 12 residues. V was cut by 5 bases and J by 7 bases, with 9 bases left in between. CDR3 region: CASSKRGQPQHF. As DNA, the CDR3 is TGTGCCAGCAGTAAACGGGGACAGCCCCAGCATTTT.

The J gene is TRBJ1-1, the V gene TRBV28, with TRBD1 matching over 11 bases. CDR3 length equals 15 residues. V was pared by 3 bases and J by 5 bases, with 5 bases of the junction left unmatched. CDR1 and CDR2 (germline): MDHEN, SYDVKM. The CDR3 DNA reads TGTGCCAGCAGTTTCGGGGGACAGGGGGGGACTGAAGCTTTCTTT. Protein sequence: CASSFGGQGGTEAFF.

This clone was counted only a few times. This CDR3 reads CASSLGLAFGRNEQFF. The CDR3 DNA is TGTGCCAGCAGCTTGGGCCTAGCGTTTGGTAGGAATGAGCAGTTCTTC. The rearrangement joins TRBV5-4 to TRBJ2-1, with a possible D match to TRBD2 (6 bases). There are 16 residues in the CDR3. V dropped 0 bases and J dropped 7 bases, with 17 bases sitting between them. Per germline, CDR1 SGHNT and CDR2 YYREEE (reference sequence). The entire variable domain, with the rest obtained from reference TRBV5-4 and TRBJ2-1, is as follows: ETGVTQSPTHLIKTRGQQVTLRCSSQSGHNTVSWYQQALGQGPQFIFQYYREEENGRGNFPPRFSGLQFPNYSSELNVNALELDDSALYLCASSLGLAFGRNEQFFGPGTRLTVL.

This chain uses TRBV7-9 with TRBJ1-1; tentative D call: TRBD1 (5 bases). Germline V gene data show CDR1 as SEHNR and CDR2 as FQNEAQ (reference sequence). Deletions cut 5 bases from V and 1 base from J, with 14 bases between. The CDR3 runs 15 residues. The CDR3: CASSATGLPNTEAFF. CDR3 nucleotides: TGTGCCAGCAGCGCCACGGGACTGCCGAACACTGAAGCTTTCTTT.

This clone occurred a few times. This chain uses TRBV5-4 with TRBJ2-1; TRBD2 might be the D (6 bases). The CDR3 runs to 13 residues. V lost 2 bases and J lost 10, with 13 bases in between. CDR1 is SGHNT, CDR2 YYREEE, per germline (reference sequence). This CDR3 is CASSFAGLAEQFF. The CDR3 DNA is TGTGCCAGCAGCTTTGCGGGGCTGGCGGAGCAGTTCTTC. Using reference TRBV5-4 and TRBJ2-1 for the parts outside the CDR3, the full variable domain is ETGVTQSPTHLIKTRGQQVTLRCSSQSGHNTVSWYQQALGQGPQFIFQYYREEENGRGNFPPRFSGLQFPNYSSELNVNALELDDSALYLCASSFAGLAEQFFGPGTRLTVL.

CDR3 sequence: CASSLNVEGPIYNEQFF. The CDR3 DNA reads as TGTGCCAGCAGCTTAAATGTGGAGGGGCCTATATACAATGAGCAGTTCTTC. V is TRBV7-6 and J is TRBJ2-1, with D possibly matching TRBD2 (6 bases). The CDR3 spans 17 residues. Trimming shortened V by 2 bases and J by 4 bases, and 18 bases separated the two germline ends. Per germline, CDR1 SGHVS and CDR2 FNYEAQ. Full variable domain (outside the CDR3, taken from reference TRBV7-6 and TRBJ2-1): GAGVSQSPRYKVTKRGQDVALRCDPISGHVSLYWYRQALGQGPEFLTYFNYEAQQDKSGLPNDRFSAERPEGSISTLTIQRTEQRDSAMYRCASSLNVEGPIYNEQFFGPGTRLTVL.

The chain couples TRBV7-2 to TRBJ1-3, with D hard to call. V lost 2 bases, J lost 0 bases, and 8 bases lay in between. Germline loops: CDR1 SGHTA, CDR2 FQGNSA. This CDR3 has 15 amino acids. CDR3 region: CASSLRQDSGNTIYF. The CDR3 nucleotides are TGTGCCAGCAGCTTACGGCAGGACTCTGGAAACACCATATATTTT. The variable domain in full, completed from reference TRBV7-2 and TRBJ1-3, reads GAGVSQSPSNKVTEKGKDVELRCDPISGHTALYWYRQSLGQGLEFLIYFQGNSAPDKSGLPSDRFSAERTGGSVSTLTIQRTQQEDSAVYLCASSLRQDSGNTIYFGEGSWLTVV.